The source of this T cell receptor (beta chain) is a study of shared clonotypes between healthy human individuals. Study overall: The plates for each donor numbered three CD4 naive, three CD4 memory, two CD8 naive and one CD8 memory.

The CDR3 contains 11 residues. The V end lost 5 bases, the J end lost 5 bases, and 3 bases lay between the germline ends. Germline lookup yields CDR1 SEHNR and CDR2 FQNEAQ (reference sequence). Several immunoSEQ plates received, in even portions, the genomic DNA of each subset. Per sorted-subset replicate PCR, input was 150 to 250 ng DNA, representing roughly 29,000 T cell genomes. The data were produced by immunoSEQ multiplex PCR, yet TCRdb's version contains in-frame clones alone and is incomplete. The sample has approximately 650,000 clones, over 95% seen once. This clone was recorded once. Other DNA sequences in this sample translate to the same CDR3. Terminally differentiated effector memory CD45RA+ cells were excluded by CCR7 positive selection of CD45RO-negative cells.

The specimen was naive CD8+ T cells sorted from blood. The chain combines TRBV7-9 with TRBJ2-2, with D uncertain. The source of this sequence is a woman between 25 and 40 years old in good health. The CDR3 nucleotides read TGTGCCAGCAGCCTTACCGGGGAGCTGTTTTTT. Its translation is CASSLTGELFF. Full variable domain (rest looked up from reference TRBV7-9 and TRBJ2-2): DTGVSQNPRHKITKRGQNVTFRCDPISEHNRLYWYRQTLGQGPEFLTYFQNEAQLEKSRLLSDRFSAERPKGSFSTLEIQRTEQGDSAMYLCASSLTGELFFGEGSRLTVL.